This T cell receptor beta chain derives from a study of molecular identifiers for immune sequencing clone quantification. Whole-study findings and limits: Identical barcode-sharing TCR molecules could lead to underestimated sizes for highly expanded clones. In naive cells, under 1% of molecules belonged to clones above 20 RNA copies, against over 97% in effector cells.

Sorted inputs of about 19,000 to 1,100,000 cells, with 10%, 30% or 50% RNA, yielded naive CD8 libraries. V lost 0 bases and J lost 6, with 23 bases in between. CDR1 is LGHDT, CDR2 YNNKEL, per germline (reference sequence). The CDR3 is 18 amino acids. This clonotype was observed at least ten times. The antigen is unknown. TCRdb redid the calling of the PCR reads with MiXCR, one entry per CDR3 protein. The table records 60,000 to 65,000 distinct CDR3 sequences, 15% to 20% of them present only once. The TCR was taken from a human donor in good health. Some libraries in this study had Jurkat cell RNA spiked in. V and J are TRBV3-1 and TRBJ1-1; D not resolved. Material: naive CD8+ T cells from blood, with Jurkat cell RNA spiked in. The sample's subset: FACS-sorted CD8+CD4-CCR7+CD45RA+ naive T cells. The DNA of the CDR3 is TGTGCCAGCAGCCAAGAGGGAACGAGGTTTGGGCCCATTTCTGAAGCTTTCTTT. Translating it yields CASSQEGTRFGPISEAFF.